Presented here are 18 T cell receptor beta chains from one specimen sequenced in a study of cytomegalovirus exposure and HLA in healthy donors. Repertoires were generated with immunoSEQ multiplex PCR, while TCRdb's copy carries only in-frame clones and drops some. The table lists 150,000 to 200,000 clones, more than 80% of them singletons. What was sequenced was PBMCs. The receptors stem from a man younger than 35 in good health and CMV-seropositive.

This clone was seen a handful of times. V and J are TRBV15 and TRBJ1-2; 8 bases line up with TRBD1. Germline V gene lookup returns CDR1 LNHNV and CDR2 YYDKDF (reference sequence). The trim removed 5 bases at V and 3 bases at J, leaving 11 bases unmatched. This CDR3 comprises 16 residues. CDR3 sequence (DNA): TGTGCCACCAGCCCAGGGGGCCAGGGGGCTTACTATGGCTACACCTTC. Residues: CATSPGGQGAYYGYTF.

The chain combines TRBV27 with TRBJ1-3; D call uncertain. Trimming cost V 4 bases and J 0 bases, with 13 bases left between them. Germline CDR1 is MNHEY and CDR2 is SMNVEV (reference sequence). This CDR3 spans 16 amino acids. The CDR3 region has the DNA TGTGCCAGCAGTTCCCACACGGGTCTCTCTGGAAACACCATATATTTT. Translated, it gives CASSSHTGLSGNTIYF.

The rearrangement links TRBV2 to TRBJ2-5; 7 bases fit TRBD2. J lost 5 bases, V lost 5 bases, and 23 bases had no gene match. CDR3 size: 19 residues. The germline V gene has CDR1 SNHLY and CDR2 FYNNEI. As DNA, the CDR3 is TGTGCCAGCAGTTTCTCTAGGACTAGTGGGCTCCGAACGGGGGAGACCCAGTACTTC. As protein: CASSFSRTSGLRTGETQYF.

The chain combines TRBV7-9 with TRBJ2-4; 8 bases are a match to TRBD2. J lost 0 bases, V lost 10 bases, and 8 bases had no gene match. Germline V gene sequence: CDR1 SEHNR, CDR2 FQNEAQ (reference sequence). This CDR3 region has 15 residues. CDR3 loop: CATSPGGVAKNIQYF. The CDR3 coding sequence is TGTGCCACCTCCCCGGGGGGGGTAGCCAAAAACATTCAGTACTTC. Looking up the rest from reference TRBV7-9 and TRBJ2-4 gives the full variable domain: DTGVSQNPRHKITKRGQNVTFRCDPISEHNRLYWYRQTLGQGPEFLTYFQNEAQLEKSRLLSDRFSAERPKGSFSTLEIQRTEQGDSAMYLCATSPGGVAKNIQYFGAGTRLSVL.

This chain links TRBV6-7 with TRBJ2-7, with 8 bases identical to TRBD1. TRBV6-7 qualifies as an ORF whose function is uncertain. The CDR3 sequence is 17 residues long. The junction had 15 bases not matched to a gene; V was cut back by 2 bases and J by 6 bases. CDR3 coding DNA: TGTGCCAGCAGTTACAGCCAGGGGGCGCATATCCCCTTCGAGCAGTACTTC. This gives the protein CASSYSQGAHIPFEQYF.

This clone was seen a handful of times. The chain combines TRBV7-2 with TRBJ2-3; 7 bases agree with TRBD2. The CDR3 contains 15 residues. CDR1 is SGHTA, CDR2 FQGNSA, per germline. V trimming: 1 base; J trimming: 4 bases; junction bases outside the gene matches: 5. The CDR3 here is CASSLGGGGPDTQYF. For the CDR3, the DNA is TGTGCCAGCAGCTTAGGGGGCGGGGGTCCAGATACGCAGTATTTT. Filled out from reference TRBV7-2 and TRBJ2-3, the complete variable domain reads GAGVSQSPSNKVTEKGKDVELRCDPISGHTALYWYRQSLGQGLEFLIYFQGNSAPDKSGLPSDRFSAERTGGSVSTLTIQRTQQEDSAVYLCASSLGGGGPDTQYFGPGTRLTVL.

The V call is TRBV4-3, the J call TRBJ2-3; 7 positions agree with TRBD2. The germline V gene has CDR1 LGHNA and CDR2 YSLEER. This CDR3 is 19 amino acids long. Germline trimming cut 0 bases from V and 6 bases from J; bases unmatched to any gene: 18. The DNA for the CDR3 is TGCGCCAGCAGCCAAGAATGGGGGAGGGCTAGCGGAGGGCAGGATACGCAGTATTTT. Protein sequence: CASSQEWGRASGGQDTQYF.

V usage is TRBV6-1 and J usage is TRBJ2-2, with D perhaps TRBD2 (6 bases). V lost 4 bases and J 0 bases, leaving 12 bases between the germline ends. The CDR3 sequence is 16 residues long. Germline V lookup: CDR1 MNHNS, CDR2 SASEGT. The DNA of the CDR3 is TGTGCCAGCAGTGCGGGTGGCGGGACGAACACCGGGGAGCTGTTTTTT. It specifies CASSAGGGTNTGELFF.

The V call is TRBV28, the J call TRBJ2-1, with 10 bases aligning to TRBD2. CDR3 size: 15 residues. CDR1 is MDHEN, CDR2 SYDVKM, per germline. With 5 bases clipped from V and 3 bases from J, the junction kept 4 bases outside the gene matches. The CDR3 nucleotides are TGTGCCAGCAGTACCTTAGCGGGGGGCTACAATGAGCAGTTCTTC. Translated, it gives CASSTLAGGYNEQFF. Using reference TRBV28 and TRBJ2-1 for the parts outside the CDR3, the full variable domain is DVKVTQSSRYLVKRTGEKVFLECVQDMDHENMFWYRQDPGLGLRLIYFSYDVKMKEKGDIPEGYSVSREKKERFSLILESASTNQTSMYLCASSTLAGGYNEQFFGPGTRLTVL.

The CDR3 sequence is CARTGANYEQYF. The CDR3 nucleotides are TGTGCCAGAACAGGGGCGAATTACGAGCAGTACTTC. The chain recombines TRBV2 with TRBJ2-7; 7 nucleotides align to TRBD1. V gave up 9 bases and J gave up 4 bases; unmatched junction bases: 6. This CDR3 region has 12 residues. CDR1 is SNHLY and CDR2 is FYNNEI in the germline V gene.

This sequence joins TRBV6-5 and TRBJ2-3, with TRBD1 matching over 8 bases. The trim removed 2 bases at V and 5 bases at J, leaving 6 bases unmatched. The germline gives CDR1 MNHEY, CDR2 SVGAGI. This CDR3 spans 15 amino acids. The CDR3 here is CASSYVQGVQDTQYF. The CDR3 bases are TGTGCCAGCAGTTACGTACAGGGGGTACAAGATACGCAGTATTTT.

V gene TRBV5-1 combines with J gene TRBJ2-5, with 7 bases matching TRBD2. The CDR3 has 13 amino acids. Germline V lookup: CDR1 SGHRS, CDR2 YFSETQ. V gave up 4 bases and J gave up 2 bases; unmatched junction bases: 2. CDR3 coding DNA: TGCGCCAGCAGCCCGGGACTACAAGAGACCCAGTACTTC. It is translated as CASSPGLQETQYF.

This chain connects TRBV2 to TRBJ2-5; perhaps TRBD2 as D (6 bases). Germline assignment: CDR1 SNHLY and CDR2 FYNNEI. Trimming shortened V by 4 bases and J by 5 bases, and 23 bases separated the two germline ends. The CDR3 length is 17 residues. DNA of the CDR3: TGTGCCAGCAGTGGGAAGGAGGGATTAAGCCTTGTGGAGACCCAGTACTTC. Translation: CASSGKEGLSLVETQYF.

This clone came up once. CDR3 region: CAWSRGGASTQYF. The CDR3 DNA reads TGTGCCTGGAGCCGAGGCGGGGCTTCTACGCAGTATTTT. The gene calls are TRBV30 and TRBJ2-3, with TRBD2 as a possible D gene (6 bases). This CDR3 contains 13 residues. V lost 3 bases to trimming and J lost 8 bases, with 15 bases between them. CDR1 and CDR2 (germline): GTSNPN, SVGIG (reference sequence).

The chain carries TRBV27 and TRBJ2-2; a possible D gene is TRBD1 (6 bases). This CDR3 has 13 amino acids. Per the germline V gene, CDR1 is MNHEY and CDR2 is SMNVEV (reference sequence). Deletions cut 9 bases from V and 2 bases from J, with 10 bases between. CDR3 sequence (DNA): TGTGCCAGTTCCGGGACAAACACCGGGGAGCTGTTTTTT. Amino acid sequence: CASSGTNTGELFF.

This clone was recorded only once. The CDR3 bases are TGTGCCACCAGCAGATTTTCCTCGGACAGGCAAGGAGGCTACACCTTC. The encoded protein is CATSRFSSDRQGGYTF. V is TRBV15 and J is TRBJ1-2; 7 bases match TRBD1. The germline gives CDR1 LNHNV, CDR2 YYDKDF (reference sequence). The V segment lost 2 bases and the J segment 8 bases; nucleotides outside the gene matches: 14. The CDR3 spans 16 residues.

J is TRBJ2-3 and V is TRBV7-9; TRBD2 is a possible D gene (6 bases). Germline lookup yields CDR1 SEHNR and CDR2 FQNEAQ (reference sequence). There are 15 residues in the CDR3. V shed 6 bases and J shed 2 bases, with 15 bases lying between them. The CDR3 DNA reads TGTGCCAGCAGTCCGGGACTCACAAACACAGATACGCAGTATTTT. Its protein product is CASSPGLTNTDTQYF.

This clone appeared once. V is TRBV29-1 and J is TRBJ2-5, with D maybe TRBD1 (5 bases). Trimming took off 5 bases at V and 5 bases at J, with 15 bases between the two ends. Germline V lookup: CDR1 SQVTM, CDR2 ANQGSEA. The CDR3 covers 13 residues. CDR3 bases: TGCAGCGTTTACCCCAGGGAAGGGGAGACCCAGTACTTC. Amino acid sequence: CSVYPREGETQYF.